One and the same sample provided the 12 T cell receptor beta chains below, sequenced in a study of T cells in tuberculosis. Profiled with immunoSEQ multiplex PCR; TCRdb holds only in-frame clones, not every one. The table shows under 40,000 clones, with roughly 88% occurring only once. Time point defined: new active TB diagnosis, blood taken before or within 7 days of starting treatment. The sequences come from PBMCs, collected at tuberculosis diagnosis. The source of these receptors is an adult with tuberculosis.

The V gene is TRBV7-8, the J gene TRBJ2-1; 10 positions agree with TRBD2. Germline trimming cut 7 bases from V and 0 bases from J; bases unmatched to any gene: 12. Germline values: CDR1 SGHVS, CDR2 FQNEAQ. The CDR3 spans 18 residues. The CDR3 sequence is CASTASGGRPSSYNEQFF. In DNA form, the CDR3 reads TGTGCCAGCACGGCTAGCGGGGGCCGCCCTAGCTCCTACAATGAGCAGTTCTTC.

This chain joins TRBV5-1 and TRBJ2-7; 9 bases line up with TRBD1. V was pared by 0 bases and J by 1 base, with 11 bases of the junction left unmatched. The germline gives CDR1 SGHRS, CDR2 YFSETQ. The CDR3 extends over 18 amino acids. The CDR3 is CASSLVGLTGGGSYEQYF. The CDR3 DNA is TGCGCCAGCAGCTTGGTGGGATTAACAGGGGGCGGATCCTACGAGCAGTACTTC.

J is TRBJ1-2 and V is TRBV29-1; tentative D call: TRBD1 (6 bases). CDR1 and CDR2 from the germline V gene are SQVTM and ANQGSEA. The CDR3 has 14 residues. Trimming pared 6 bases from V and 2 bases from J, leaving 16 bases between. The CDR3 loop reads CSVDSGAGNYGYTF. The DNA for the CDR3 is TGCAGCGTAGACTCAGGGGCAGGGAACTATGGCTACACCTTC.

The rearrangement uses TRBV6-1 and TRBJ1-2; 8 bases are shared with TRBD1. This CDR3 is built from 13 residues. V shed 6 bases, J shed 4 bases, and the junction held 4 bases outside the gene matches. CDR1 MNHNS and CDR2 SASEGT come from the germline V gene. The CDR3 bases are TGTGCCAGCAGGGGGACAGGTTCCTATGGCTACACCTTC. Protein: CASRGTGSYGYTF.

The rearrangement links TRBV12-5 to TRBJ2-3; TRBD1 matches 9 bases. Germline lookup yields CDR1 LGHNT and CDR2 FRNRAP. This CDR3 is 15 amino acids long. J gave up 4 bases and V 0 bases, and 2 bases lay outside the gene matches. CDR3 sequence: CASGLVQGAADTQYF. The CDR3 DNA follows: TGTGCTAGTGGTTTGGTACAGGGGGCCGCAGATACGCAGTATTTT. Using reference TRBV12-5 and TRBJ2-3 for the parts outside the CDR3, the full variable domain is DARVTQTPRHKVTEMGQEVTMRCQPILGHNTVFWYRQTMMQGLELLAYFRNRAPLDDSGMPKDRFSAEMPDATLATLKIQPSEPRDSAVYFCASGLVQGAADTQYFGPGTRLTVL.

The chain employs TRBV5-4 and TRBJ1-1, with TRBD1 as a possible D gene (5 bases). Germline CDR1 reads SGHNT; CDR2 reads YYREEE (reference sequence). The V and J ends lost 4 bases and 4 bases respectively, with 14 bases between them. The length of the CDR3 is 14 residues. CDR3 sequence: CASSPGLWGTEAFF. CDR3 sequence (DNA): TGTGCCAGCAGCCCAGGGCTGTGGGGCACTGAAGCTTTCTTT.

The chain carries TRBV2 and TRBJ1-2; D is ambiguous. The CDR3 length is 13 residues. Trimming took off 6 bases at V and 3 bases at J, with 11 bases between the two ends. Germline values: CDR1 SNHLY, CDR2 FYNNEI. CDR3 DNA sequence: TGTGCCAGCAGCCACGGTACAGACTATGGCTACACCTTC. It translates to CASSHGTDYGYTF.

This rearrangement joins TRBV28 to TRBJ2-5; no clear D. V shed 6 bases and J shed 3 bases, with 8 bases lying between them. Germline CDR1 MDHEN, CDR2 SYDVKM. CDR3 length: 12 amino acids. As DNA, the CDR3 is TGTGCCAGCAGCCAACTAAAAGAGACCCAGTACTTC. It encodes CASSQLKETQYF.

The chain carries TRBV18 and TRBJ2-7; TRBD2 agrees at 9 bases. The germline CDR1 and CDR2 sequences are KGHSH and LQKENI. The length of the CDR3 is 14 residues. The ends lost 4 bases at V and 5 bases at J; junction bases unmatched: 6. The CDR3 region is CASSRTSDRNEQYF. CDR3 sequence (DNA): TGTGCCAGCTCACGGACTAGCGATAGGAACGAGCAGTACTTC. Full variable domain (missing parts from reference TRBV18 and TRBJ2-7): NAGVMQNPRHLVRRRGQEARLRCSPMKGHSHVYWYRQLPEEGLKFMVYLQKENIIDESGMPKERFSAEFPKEGPSILRIQQVVRGDSAAYFCASSRTSDRNEQYFGPGTRLTVT.

Concerning this clone itself: One junction end disagrees with the germline gene, perhaps due to a read error. This rearrangement joins TRBV30 to TRBJ2-1; 8 nucleotides line up with TRBD2. CDR3 length: 13 amino acids. Germline CDR1 reads GTSNPN; CDR2 reads SVGIG (reference sequence). Here the CDR3 reads CAGSTSGYNEQFF. The CDR3 DNA reads as TGTGCCGGGAGCACTAGCGGATACAATGAGCAGTTCTTC.

The CDR3 sequence is CASSFSGNLQYF. The CDR3, as DNA: TGTGCCAGCAGCTTTAGCGGGAACCTACAGTACTTC. The V gene is TRBV7-2, the J gene TRBJ2-5; 8 bases are a match to TRBD2. The germline CDR1 and CDR2 sequences are SGHTA and FQGNSA. This CDR3 spans 12 amino acids. Germline trimming cut 3 bases from V and 11 bases from J; bases unmatched to any gene: 5. Full variable domain (missing parts from reference TRBV7-2 and TRBJ2-5): GAGVSQSPSNKVTEKGKDVELRCDPISGHTALYWYRQSLGQGLEFLIYFQGNSAPDKSGLPSDRFSAERTGGSVSTLTIQRTQQEDSAVYLCASSFSGNLQYFGPGTRLLVL.

The chain is built from TRBV28 and TRBJ2-1; 7 bases map to TRBD1. The CDR3 runs 16 residues. With V trimmed by 3 bases and J by 0 bases, 5 bases remained unmatched. The germline gives CDR1 MDHEN, CDR2 SYDVKM. Here the CDR3 DNA reads TGTGCCAGCAGTTTTTATCGGACAGGCTCCTACAATGAGCAGTTCTTC. It specifies CASSFYRTGSYNEQFF.